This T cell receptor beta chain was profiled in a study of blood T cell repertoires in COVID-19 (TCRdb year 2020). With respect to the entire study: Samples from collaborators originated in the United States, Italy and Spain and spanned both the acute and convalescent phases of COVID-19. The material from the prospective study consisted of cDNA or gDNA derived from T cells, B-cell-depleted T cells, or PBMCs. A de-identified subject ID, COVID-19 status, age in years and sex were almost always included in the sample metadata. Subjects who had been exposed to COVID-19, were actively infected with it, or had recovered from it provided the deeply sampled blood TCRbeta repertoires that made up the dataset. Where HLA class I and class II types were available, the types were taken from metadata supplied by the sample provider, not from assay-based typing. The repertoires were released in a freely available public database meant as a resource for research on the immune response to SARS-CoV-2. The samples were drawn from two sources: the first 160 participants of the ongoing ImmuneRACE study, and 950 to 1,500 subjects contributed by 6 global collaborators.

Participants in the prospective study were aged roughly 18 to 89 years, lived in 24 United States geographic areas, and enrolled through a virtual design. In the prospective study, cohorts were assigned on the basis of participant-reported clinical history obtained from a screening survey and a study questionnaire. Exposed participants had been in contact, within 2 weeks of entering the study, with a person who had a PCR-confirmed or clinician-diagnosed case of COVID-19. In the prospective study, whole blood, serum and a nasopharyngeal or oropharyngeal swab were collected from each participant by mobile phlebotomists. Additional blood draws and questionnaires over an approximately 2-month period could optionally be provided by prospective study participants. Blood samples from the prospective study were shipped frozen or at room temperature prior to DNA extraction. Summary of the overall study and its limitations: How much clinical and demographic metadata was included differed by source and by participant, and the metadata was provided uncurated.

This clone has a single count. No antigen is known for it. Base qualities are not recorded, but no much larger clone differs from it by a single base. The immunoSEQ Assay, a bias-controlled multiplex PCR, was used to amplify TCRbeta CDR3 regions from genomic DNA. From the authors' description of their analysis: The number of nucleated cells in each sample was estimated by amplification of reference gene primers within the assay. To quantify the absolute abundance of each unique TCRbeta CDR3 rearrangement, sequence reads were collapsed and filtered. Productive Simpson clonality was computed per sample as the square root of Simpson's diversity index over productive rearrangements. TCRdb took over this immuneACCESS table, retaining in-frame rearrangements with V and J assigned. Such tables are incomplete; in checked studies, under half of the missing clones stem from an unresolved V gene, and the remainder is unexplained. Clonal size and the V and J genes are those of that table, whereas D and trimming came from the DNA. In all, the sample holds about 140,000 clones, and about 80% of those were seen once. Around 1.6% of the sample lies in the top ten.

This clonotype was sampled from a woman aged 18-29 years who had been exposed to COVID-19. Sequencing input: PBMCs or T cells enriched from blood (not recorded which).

CDR3 reads: CATSRDQRGEQYF. The nucleotide sequence is given as TGTGCCACCAGCAGAGATCAACGGGGCGAGCAGTACTTC. The chain is encoded by TRBV15 joined to TRBJ2-7; TRBD2 is a possible D gene, resting on 5 matching bases. The junction carries 9 bases between V and J, which are trimmed by 0 bases and 6 bases respectively. The CDR3 runs 13 amino acids, cysteine and phenylalanine included. Only the CDR3 part of the read is kept: 39 bases, read in frame from the first base. Taken from the germline V gene (reference sequence), the CDR1 and CDR2 loops are LNHNV and YYDKDF.